One and the same sample provided the 12 T cell receptor beta chains below, sequenced in a study of shared clonotypes between healthy human individuals. Terminally differentiated effector memory CD45RA+ cells were excluded by CCR7 positive selection of CD45RO-negative cells. TCRdb's table, derived via immunoSEQ multiplex PCR, lists solely in-frame clones and lacks some. Among some 800,000 clones, around 93% were seen once, and the ten largest hold 24%. Sequenced input: naive CD8+ T cells sorted from blood. The receptors shown here come from a man aged 25 to 40 in good health.

The V and J genes are TRBV10-3 and TRBJ1-1, with D unclear. Germline V gene sequence: CDR1 ENHRY, CDR2 SYGVKD. The CDR3 runs to 16 residues. V lost 7 bases, J lost 0 bases, and 18 bases lay in between. The CDR3 nucleotides are TGTGCCATCACCAAAGCCGACCGGTCCATGAACACTGAAGCTTTCTTT. This translates into CAITKADRSMNTEAFF.

This clone was detected only a few times. The chain recombines TRBV7-3 with TRBJ2-1, with 9 bases lining up with TRBD2. CDR3 length: 15 amino acids. The junction had 3 bases not matched to a gene; V was cut back by 5 bases and J by 1 base. Germline V gene lookup returns CDR1 SGHTA and CDR2 FQGTGA. The chain's CDR3 is CASSDGLASYNEQFF. The CDR3 DNA is TGTGCCAGCAGCGACGGACTAGCGTCCTACAATGAGCAGTTCTTC.

The chain uses TRBV2 and TRBJ1-2; tentative D call: TRBD1 (6 bases). The V end lost 9 bases, the J end lost 4 bases, and 15 bases lay between the germline ends. The CDR3 has 13 residues. CDR1 and CDR2 from the germline V gene are SNHLY and FYNNEI. Written as DNA, the CDR3 is TGTGCCAGTGAAGGCAGGGGCATCTATGGCTACACCTTC. Translating gives CASEGRGIYGYTF. Full variable domain (outside the CDR3, taken from reference TRBV2 and TRBJ1-2): EPEVTQTPSHQVTQMGQEVILRCVPISNHLYFYWYRQILGQKVEFLVSFYNNEISEKSEIFDDQFSVERPDGSNFTLKIRSTKLEDSAMYFCASEGRGIYGYTFGSGTRLTVV.

This clone has just one count. The chain carries TRBV10-1 and TRBJ2-1; the D call may be TRBD1 or TRBD2 (5 bases each). The CDR3 is made up of 15 amino acids. Germline V gives CDR1 WNHNN, CDR2 SYGVQD (reference sequence). Trimming removed 4 bases at V and 1 base at J, with 11 bases between. Here the CDR3 DNA reads TGCGCCAGCAGTGCCTTGGGGGTGTCCTACAATGAGCAGTTCTTC. This translates into CASSALGVSYNEQFF.

The V and J genes are TRBV14 and TRBJ2-5, with D perhaps matching TRBD2 (6 bases). Germline CDR1 reads SGHDN; CDR2 reads FVKESK. The V and J ends lost 0 bases and 3 bases respectively, with 14 bases between them. The CDR3 is made up of 16 amino acids. The CDR3, as DNA: TGTGCCAGCAGCCAAGACCGGACTACGTTAGAAGAGACCCAGTACTTC. It encodes CASSQDRTTLEETQYF.

V usage is TRBV7-3 and J usage is TRBJ2-1; 9 bases are shared with TRBD2. V shed 1 base, J shed 9 bases, and the junction held 7 bases outside the gene matches. The CDR3 totals 15 residues. Germline loops: CDR1 SGHTA, CDR2 FQGTGA. CDR3 coding DNA: TGTGCCAGCAGCTTAAGTCTAGCGGGGTCGGGTGAGCAGTTCTTC. It yields the protein CASSLSLAGSGEQFF.

CDR3 in amino acids: CAWEAGHYNEQFF. DNA of the CDR3: TGTGCCTGGGAGGCGGGGCACTACAATGAGCAGTTCTTC. The chain carries TRBV30 and TRBJ2-1; D possibly corresponds to TRBD2 (6 bases). Trimming left V 5 bases short and J 3 bases short, with 11 bases between. Germline CDR1 is GTSNPN and CDR2 is SVGIG (reference sequence). The CDR3 contains 13 residues.

To note about this clone: A much larger clone lies a single base off, so this may be a read error. The sample holds other DNA sequences that translate to the same CDR3. The chain links TRBV6-5 to TRBJ2-5; D uncertain. V dropped 2 bases and J dropped 2 bases, with 0 bases sitting between them. Germline CDR1 and CDR2: MNHEY and SVGAGI. The CDR3 has 11 amino acids. For the CDR3, the DNA is TGTGCCAGCAGTTACCAAGAGACCCAGTACTTC. Translation gives CASSYQETQYF.

The chain employs TRBV7-9 and TRBJ2-7; 7 bases align to TRBD1. The V gene end was trimmed by 5 bases and the J gene end by 6 bases; junction bases not matched to a gene: 7. The CDR3 runs to 13 residues. Germline lookup yields CDR1 SEHNR and CDR2 FQNEAQ (reference sequence). CDR3 region: CASSPRQGFEQYF. The CDR3 coding sequence is TGTGCCAGCAGCCCTAGACAGGGCTTCGAGCAGTACTTC. Full variable domain (outside the CDR3, taken from reference TRBV7-9 and TRBJ2-7): DTGVSQNPRHKITKRGQNVTFRCDPISEHNRLYWYRQTLGQGPEFLTYFQNEAQLEKSRLLSDRFSAERPKGSFSTLEIQRTEQGDSAMYLCASSPRQGFEQYFGPGTRLTVT.

The chain is built from TRBV28 and TRBJ1-4; TRBD1 matches at 9 bases. The CDR3 is 13 amino acids. Germline V lookup: CDR1 MDHEN, CDR2 SYDVKM. Trimming removed 5 bases from V and 10 bases from J; junction bases left unmatched: 5. The CDR3 loop is CASSPTGGSKLFF. As DNA, the CDR3 is TGTGCCAGCAGTCCGACAGGGGGGTCAAAACTGTTTTTT.

This sequence joins TRBV14 and TRBJ2-1; 7 bases line up with TRBD2. The CDR3 has 15 amino acids. V trimming: 0 bases; J trimming: 7 bases; junction bases outside the gene matches: 6. Germline-derived CDR1 and CDR2 are SGHDN and FVKESK. The CDR3 protein is CASSQDAAGWNEQFF. The CDR3 DNA reads TGTGCCAGCAGCCAAGATGCAGCGGGGTGGAATGAGCAGTTCTTC.

The chain combines TRBV7-2 with TRBJ1-2, with 8 nucleotides matching TRBD1. CDR3 length: 12 amino acids. From germline, CDR1 is SGHTA and CDR2 FQGNSA. The V and J ends lost 4 bases and 8 bases, in that order; junction bases with no gene match: 3. CDR3 DNA: TGTGCCAGCAGCTGGGACAGGAACGGCTACACCTTC. Amino acid sequence: CASSWDRNGYTF.